The clone carrying this TCR beta chain was observed a handful of times. This entry is derived from a study of T-cell reconstitution after alpha-beta-depleted transplantation in children. Molecular barcoding with unique molecular identifiers was used for the TCRbeta library. MiXCR, applied by TCRdb to the PCR reads, yields one record per CDR3 protein. The sample has about 830,000 distinct CDR3 sequences, under 20% seen once. This CDR3 spans 15 amino acids. V lost 2 bases, J lost 2 bases, and 9 bases lay in between. Germline CDR1 reads MNHEY; CDR2 reads SVGAGI. Sequenced material: PBMCs, mostly from graft donor cells, taken 360 days after TCRalphabeta/CD19-depleted stem cell transplant. The J gene is TRBJ2-2, the V gene TRBV6-5; D is unresolved. The receptor was isolated from a male patient under 18 who had a stem cell transplant for acute lymphoblastic leukemia, so the T cells may come from the graft donor. CDR3 DNA sequence: TGTGCCAGCAGTTACAGGGTGGCTAACACCGGGGAGCTGTTTTTT. Its protein is CASSYRVANTGELFF.